Reported below is one TCR beta chain. This specimen belongs to a study of blood T cell repertoires in COVID-19. Some clones are missing from TCRdb's copy, which holds only in-frame ones; the method was immunoSEQ multiplex PCR. The sample holds more than 350,000 clones, 70% to 90% seen once. Material: peripheral blood. The sequence derives from a woman aged 25 to 39 with COVID-19, enrolled during active disease.

The CDR3 DNA follows: TGTGCCAGCAGTGCGGGGATTGGGGCCAACGTCCTGACTTTC. This encodes CASSAGIGANVLTF. The rearrangement links TRBV6-4 to TRBJ2-6; D is possibly TRBD2 (5 bases). Germline-derived CDR1 and CDR2 are MRHNA and SNTAGT. The CDR3 extends over 14 amino acids. V was cut by 4 bases and J by 3 bases, with 7 bases left in between.